The 19 T cell receptor beta chains given below trace back to one sample, sequenced in a study of OX40 agonist ivuxolimab in advanced cancers. Here immunoSEQ multiplex PCR was the method, and the copy in TCRdb shows in-frame clones only, minus some. The sample lists 76,000 or so clones, roughly 85% occurring once. Sequencing was performed on CD4+ or CD8+ T cells sorted from blood, taken in a trial of the OX40 agonist ivuxolimab. These receptors were taken from an adult with an advanced solid tumor such as melanoma, head and neck, liver or kidney cancer.

This clone was picked up a small number of times. This sequence joins TRBV6-5 and TRBJ1-2, with D uncertain. This CDR3 is built from 14 residues. Trimming cost V 6 bases and J 4 bases, with 15 bases left between them. The germline CDR1 and CDR2 sequences are MNHEY and SVGAGI. CDR3 in DNA: TGTGCCAGCAGCGCCTCTCCTAGAGCCTATGGCTACACCTTC. Translation gives CASSASPRAYGYTF.

This chain joins TRBV9 and TRBJ2-2; TRBD1 agrees at 9 bases. The germline gives CDR1 SGDLS, CDR2 YYNGEE. J was trimmed by 4 bases and V by 4 bases; bases with no gene match: 14. The CDR3 is 18 residues long. CDR3 in DNA: TGTGCCAGCAGCCCCTCCTCTGGGACAGGGTCGATCACCGGGGAGCTGTTTTTT. Its protein is CASSPSSGTGSITGELFF.

The chain links TRBV7-2 to TRBJ1-1; D not certain. The CDR3 totals 13 residues. The ends were cut back, 5 bases at V and 4 bases at J, with 11 bases in the middle. Germline V lookup: CDR1 SGHTA, CDR2 FQGNSA. CDR3 sequence (DNA): TGTGCCAGCAGCACTGGGGAGGGCACTGAAGCTTTCTTT. Protein: CASSTGEGTEAFF.

V gene TRBV30 combines with J gene TRBJ2-7, with 10 bases lining up with TRBD1. Trimming took 4 bases from V and 0 from J; bases not matched to a gene: 6. The CDR3 extends over 15 amino acids. Germline CDR1 and CDR2: GTSNPN and SVGIG (reference sequence). In nucleotides, the CDR3 is TGTGCCTGGACCTCGGGACAGGGGAGCTCCTACGAGCAGTACTTC. Protein: CAWTSGQGSSYEQYF. Complete variable domain (other parts from reference TRBV30 and TRBJ2-7): SQTIHQWPATLVQPVGSPLSLECTVEGTSNPNLYWYRQAAGRGLQLLFYSVGIGQISSEVPQNLSASRPQDRQFILSSKKLLLSDSGFYLCAWTSGQGSSYEQYFGPGTRLTVT.

The chain has TRBV19 and TRBJ2-5; D uncertain. V lost 5 bases and J lost 1, with 14 bases in between. Germline V CDR1 and CDR2: LNHDA, SQIVND (reference sequence). The CDR3 consists of 15 residues. As DNA, the CDR3 is TGTGCCAGTAGTCCCCACGCTCCAGTCCAAGAGACCCAGTACTTC. Encoded protein: CASSPHAPVQETQYF. Combining the CDR3 with reference TRBV19 and TRBJ2-5 gives the whole variable domain DGGITQSPKYLFRKEGQNVTLSCEQNLNHDAMYWYRQDPGQGLRLIYYSQIVNDFQKGDIAEGYSVSREKKESFPLTVTSAQKNPTAFYLCASSPHAPVQETQYFGPGTRLLVL.

The V call is TRBV19, the J call TRBJ1-1, with TRBD1 matching 7 bases. The CDR3 is made up of 14 amino acids. Trimming cost V 7 bases and J 2 bases; bases outside gene matches: 7. Germline V gene sequence: CDR1 LNHDA, CDR2 SQIVND (reference sequence). The DNA of the CDR3 is TGTGCCAGTACCTACAGGGGAGGTAACACTGAAGCTTTCTTT. Residues: CASTYRGGNTEAFF.

The V and J genes are TRBV5-1 and TRBJ2-3; no reliable D call. Trimming removed 1 base at V and 8 bases at J, with 8 bases between. Germline CDR1 SGHRS, CDR2 YFSETQ. The CDR3 runs to 12 residues. CDR3 loop: CASSLTPGTQYF. CDR3 nucleotide sequence: TGCGCCAGCAGCTTGACCCCGGGTACGCAGTATTTT.

V usage is TRBV4-2 and J usage is TRBJ1-2; D not resolved. The germline V and J ends were trimmed by 7 bases and 0 bases, with 12 bases remaining between them. The CDR3 runs to 14 residues. Germline V gene sequence: CDR1 LGHNA, CDR2 YNFKEQ. The CDR3 loop reads CASTIGISNYGYTF. DNA of the CDR3: TGTGCCAGCACCATCGGGATCTCTAACTATGGCTACACCTTC.

The J gene is TRBJ2-7, the V gene TRBV5-5; tentative D call: TRBD1 (6 bases). V lost 0 bases, J lost 1 base, and 14 bases lay in between. The CDR3 is 16 amino acids. Germline CDR1 reads SGHKS; CDR2 reads YYEKEE (reference sequence). CDR3 coding DNA: TGTGCCAGCAGCTTGGACCCAGGGGCTAGGTCCTACGAGCAGTACTTC. It yields the protein CASSLDPGARSYEQYF. Supplemented by reference TRBV5-5 and TRBJ2-7, the full variable domain reads DAGVTQSPTHLIKTRGQQVTLRCSPISGHKSVSWYQQVLGQGPQFIFQYYEKEERGRGNFPDRFSARQFPNYSSELNVNALLLGDSALYLCASSLDPGARSYEQYFGPGTRLTVT.

This clone showed up just once. The rearrangement uses TRBV6-5 and TRBJ1-3; 7 nucleotides agree with TRBD1. V trimming: 8 bases; J trimming: 3 bases; junction bases outside the gene matches: 7. The germline CDR1 and CDR2 sequences are MNHEY and SVGAGI. The CDR3 spans 14 residues. The CDR3 DNA reads TGTGCCAGCCGTTTACACAGGGGTGGAAACACCATATATTTT. Translation gives CASRLHRGGNTIYF.

The V gene is TRBV5-8, the J gene TRBJ1-1; no clear D. CDR1 is SGHTS and CDR2 is YDEGEE in the germline V gene. CDR3 length: 12 residues. Between the trimmed V and J ends, which lost 7 bases and 6 bases, there was a span of 13 bases. The CDR3 DNA reads as TGTGCCAGCTCAAACGTAATCGCTGAAGCTTTCTTT. Translating it yields CASSNVIAEAFF.

The chain is built from TRBV7-6 and TRBJ1-4; 7 positions agree with TRBD1. The CDR3 is 15 amino acids. CDR1 is SGHVS, CDR2 FNYEAQ, per germline. V gave up 5 bases and J gave up 6 bases; unmatched junction bases: 9. The CDR3 DNA sequence: TGTGCCAGCAGCGGAACCGGGACAGCAGATGAAAAACTGTTTTTT. This encodes CASSGTGTADEKLFF.

This rearrangement joins TRBV6-5 to TRBJ2-2; D remains ambiguous. This CDR3 region has 13 residues. V shed 5 bases and J shed 1 base, with 5 bases lying between them. CDR1 is MNHEY and CDR2 is SVGAGI in the germline V gene. Here the CDR3 reads CASSELNTGELFF. In DNA, the CDR3 is TGTGCCAGCAGTGAACTGAACACCGGGGAGCTGTTTTTT.

The chain employs TRBV28 and TRBJ1-1; TRBD1 agrees at 10 bases. The CDR3 runs to 14 residues. The V segment lost 9 bases and the J segment 5 bases; nucleotides outside the gene matches: 9. The germline V gene encodes CDR1 MDHEN and CDR2 SYDVKM. In nucleotides, the CDR3 is TGTGCCAGTAAACCGGGACAGGGGAGGACTGAAGCTTTCTTT. Its protein product is CASKPGQGRTEAFF.

The V gene is TRBV5-1, the J gene TRBJ1-5; D is unresolved. V was shortened by 0 bases and J by 4 bases, with 17 bases between the two germline ends. CDR3 size: 17 residues. Germline assignment: CDR1 SGHRS and CDR2 YFSETQ. In DNA form, the CDR3 reads TGCGCCAGCAGCTTGGGAGACCGCAGCGCCCGAAATCAGCCCCAGCATTTT. It translates to CASSLGDRSARNQPQHF.

J is TRBJ2-5 and V is TRBV7-2; tentative D call: TRBD1 (6 bases). With 3 bases removed from V and 3 bases from J, the gap between germline ends came to 8 bases. Germline-derived CDR1 and CDR2 are SGHTA and FQGNSA. CDR3 length: 13 residues. CDR3 loop: CASSFAGEETQYF. CDR3 in DNA: TGTGCCAGCAGCTTCGCAGGGGAAGAGACCCAGTACTTC.

The rearrangement joins TRBV25-1 to TRBJ1-2; D is unclear. CDR3 size: 13 residues. Trimming cost V 2 bases and J 5 bases, with 9 bases left between them. The germline V gene has CDR1 MGHDK and CDR2 SYGVNS. This CDR3 reads CASSESPWYGYTF. The DNA for the CDR3 is TGTGCCAGCAGTGAAAGCCCCTGGTATGGCTACACCTTC.

CDR3 sequence reads: CASSHRGEQYF. As DNA, the CDR3 is TGTGCCAGCAGCCACAGGGGCGAGCAGTACTTC. The chain has TRBV4-2 and TRBJ2-7; tentatively, D is TRBD1 (6 bases). The CDR3 runs 11 residues. The V and J ends lost 3 bases and 6 bases respectively, with 6 bases between them. CDR1 and CDR2 (germline): LGHNA, YNFKEQ.

This clone was seen a handful of times. This chain connects TRBV19 to TRBJ1-6; D is perhaps TRBD1 (6 bases). The CDR3 sequence is 16 residues long. Germline assignment: CDR1 LNHDA and CDR2 SQIVND (reference sequence). V was cut by 0 bases and J by 1 base, with 7 bases left in between. The chain's CDR3 is CASSIDQGSYNSPLHF. The DNA for the CDR3 is TGTGCCAGTAGTATAGATCAGGGGTCCTATAATTCACCCCTCCACTTT.